This note documents a single T cell receptor (beta chain) sequence. What it recognizes is unknown. This entry belongs to a study of vaccination effects on CD4 cells after COVID-19. Data came from immunoSEQ multiplex PCR; TCRdb stores just in-frame clones and leaves some out. The table lists approximately 74,000 clones, 65% to 80% of them singletons, with 2.5% to 3% in the top ten. Study-level points and caveats: Marked clonal contraction was seen in infection- and vaccine-induced clones late after vaccination.

This CDR3 spans 15 amino acids. Germline lookup yields CDR1 LNHDA and CDR2 SQIVND (reference sequence). The V segment lost 5 bases and the J segment 6 bases; nucleotides outside the gene matches: 10. Expansion with viral peptide pools was applied to antigen-specific CD4+ T cells by the ViraFEST assay prior to sequencing. Once cultured for under 11 days, the cells underwent separation to obtain CD4+ T cells. Among the vaccine recipients, none had a prior SARS-CoV-2 infection, and nucleocapsid antibodies were negative. Sequencing was performed on CD4+ T cells from PBMCs cultured with HCoV-NL63 spike peptides, taken before COVID-19 vaccination. The chain couples TRBV19 to TRBJ2-5; 9 nucleotides match TRBD2. This TCR derives from a human donor who received a COVID-19 vaccine. CDR3 sequence: CASSPGLALGKTQYF. CDR3 coding DNA: TGTGCCAGTAGTCCGGGACTAGCTCTGGGGAAGACCCAGTACTTC.